These 14 T cell receptor beta chains were sequenced from one sample in a study of response to subunit inactivated influenza vaccine. Each CDR3 protein is one row after TCRdb ran MiXCR on the RT-PCR reads. The sample shows 700,000 to 800,000 distinct CDR3 sequences, around a sixth of them seen only once. This material consisted of PBMCs from blood, taken 5 days after vaccination. The receptors here all came from a man between 45 and 60 years old who received an inactivated influenza vaccine.

In its sample, this clonotype was seen a few times. The rearrangement links TRBV24-1 to TRBJ2-7, with D unresolved. CDR1 is KGHDR and CDR2 is SFDVKD in the germline V gene. The CDR3 contains 14 residues. Trimming removed 3 bases at V and 2 bases at J, with 10 bases between. The CDR3 DNA sequence: TGTGCCACCAGTGATCCCGTTAAAGCCTACGAGCAGTACTTC. Translating gives CATSDPVKAYEQYF.

The sample holds many counts of this clonotype. The V call is TRBV12-3 or TRBV12-4, the J call TRBJ1-3; D gene ambiguous. The ends were cut back, 2 bases at V and 0 bases at J, with 5 bases in the middle. The CDR3 spans 14 residues. The CDR3 DNA reads as TGTGCCAGCAGTTTACAGAGCTCTGGAAACACCATATATTTT. Translated: CASSLQSSGNTIYF.

This rearrangement joins TRBV6-1 to TRBJ2-1, with D possibly matching TRBD2 (5 bases). The CDR3 is made up of 15 amino acids. CDR1 and CDR2 (germline): MNHNS, SASEGT. V lost 6 bases and J lost 3, with 15 bases in between. Written as DNA, the CDR3 is TGTGCCAGCAGCCTACTAGATACTTTCTACAATGAGCAGTTCTTC. Amino acids: CASSLLDTFYNEQFF.

This CDR3 reads CASSPGTAAYEQYF. The CDR3 DNA reads TGTGCCAGCAGCCCCGGGACCGCTGCCTACGAGCAGTACTTC. The V call is TRBV7-2, the J call TRBJ2-7; tentatively, D is TRBD1 or TRBD2 (5 bases each). Germline V gene sequence: CDR1 SGHTA, CDR2 FQGNSA. The CDR3 has 14 residues. The V gene lost 5 bases and the J gene lost 2 bases, with 13 bases spanning the gap. The full variable domain, its missing parts supplied by reference TRBV7-2 and TRBJ2-7, is GAGVSQSPSNKVTEKGKDVELRCDPISGHTALYWYRQSLGQGLEFLIYFQGNSAPDKSGLPSDRFSAERTGGSVSTLTIQRTQQEDSAVYLCASSPGTAAYEQYFGPGTRLTVT.

This clonotype was counted a few times. The genes are TRBV4-3 and TRBJ2-1, with TRBD2 matching over 9 bases. CDR3 length equals 16 residues. The ends lost 0 bases at V and 2 bases at J; junction bases unmatched: 2. Germline V gene lookup returns CDR1 LGHNA and CDR2 YSLEER. The CDR3 loop reads CASSQDAGGTYNEQFF. In nucleotides, the CDR3 is TGCGCCAGCAGCCAAGATGCGGGAGGGACCTACAATGAGCAGTTCTTC.

In its sample, this clonotype was seen many times. The gene calls are TRBV6-1 and TRBJ2-7, with TRBD1 identical over 8 bases. This CDR3 is 15 amino acids long. Germline-derived CDR1 and CDR2 are MNHNS and SASEGT. Germline trimming cut 6 bases from V and 3 bases from J; bases unmatched to any gene: 10. CDR3 bases: TGTGCCAGCAGCTTGGACAGGGCTAGGGGCTACGAGCAGTACTTC. Translated, it gives CASSLDRARGYEQYF.

The J gene is TRBJ2-1, the V gene TRBV21-1; TRBD1 is the table's D call, not checked against the DNA. TRBV21-1 is flagged as a pseudogene. CDR3 size: 13 residues. The CDR3 bases are TGTGCCAGCAGCGGTCCCCGGGACAGGAAGCAGTTCTTC. Its translation is CASSGPRDRKQFF.

This clonotype was detected only a few times. J is TRBJ2-2 and V is TRBV5-1, with TRBD1 as a possible D gene (5 bases). Per the germline V gene, CDR1 is SGHRS and CDR2 is YFSETQ. Trimming took off 4 bases at V and 5 bases at J, with 9 bases between the two ends. There are 13 residues in the CDR3. Here the CDR3 DNA reads TGCGCCAGCAGCCCACAGGAGACCGGGGAGCTGTTTTTT. It is translated as CASSPQETGELFF.

Here the CDR3 reads CASSLMGGNGYTF. In DNA, the CDR3 is TGCGCCAGCAGCCTGATGGGGGGGAATGGCTACACCTTC. This rearrangement joins TRBV4-3 to TRBJ1-2; D may be TRBD1 (5 bases). Germline V gene lookup returns CDR1 LGHNA and CDR2 YSLEER. The CDR3 spans 13 residues. V was shortened by 4 bases and J by 6 bases, with 12 bases between the two germline ends.

This clonotype was observed a handful of times. V gene TRBV4-2 combines with J gene TRBJ2-1; D could derive from TRBD1 or TRBD2 (5 bases each). V was clipped by 4 bases and J by 9 bases, with 22 bases between them. The germline V gene has CDR1 LGHNA and CDR2 YNFKEQ. The CDR3 is 16 amino acids. The CDR3 nucleotides read TGTGCCAGCAGCCGGGACCTTATGGGGCAGGGTGGTGAGCAGTTCTTC. It is translated as CASSRDLMGQGGEQFF.

The chain joins TRBV29-1 to TRBJ2-6, with D unclear. Germline V gene data show CDR1 as SQVTM and CDR2 as ANQGSEA. V lost 4 bases and J 0 bases, leaving 10 bases between the germline ends. The CDR3 has 15 amino acids. In DNA, the CDR3 is TGCAGCGTTGCCCCTGATCACTCTGGGGCCAACGTCCTGACTTTC. Translated, it gives CSVAPDHSGANVLTF. The entire variable domain, with the rest obtained from reference TRBV29-1 and TRBJ2-6, is as follows: SAVISQKPSRDICQRGTSLTIQCQVDSQVTMMFWYRQQPGQSLTLIATANQGSEATYESGFVIDKFPISRPNLTFSTLTVSNMSPEDSSIYLCSVAPDHSGANVLTFGAGSRLTVL.

This clonotype was seen only a few times. The V gene is TRBV6-5, the J gene TRBJ2-7; perhaps TRBD2 as D (5 bases). The V gene lost 2 bases and the J gene lost 6 bases, with 11 bases spanning the gap. The CDR3 is made up of 13 amino acids. CDR1 is MNHEY, CDR2 SVGAGI, per germline. This CDR3 reads CASSYGRGFEQYF. CDR3 in DNA: TGTGCCAGCAGTTACGGAAGAGGGTTCGAGCAGTACTTC.

The chain joins TRBV6-1 to TRBJ1-6; D is ambiguous. CDR1 is MNHNS and CDR2 is SASEGT in the germline V gene. Trimming removed 7 bases from V and 10 bases from J, with 14 bases in between. The CDR3 extends over 13 amino acids. The CDR3, as DNA: TGTGCCAGCAAGGTGACGGGTAACTCACCCCTCCACTTT. Its protein is CASKVTGNSPLHF.

This rearrangement joins TRBV4-1 to TRBJ2-5; 8 bases agree with TRBD1. This CDR3 is built from 16 residues. Trimming took 3 bases from V and 0 from J; bases not matched to a gene: 6. Germline V CDR1 and CDR2: MGHRA, YSYEKL. CDR3 protein: CASSQGPGQDQETQYF. The CDR3, as DNA: TGCGCCAGCAGCCAGGGCCCGGGACAGGACCAAGAGACCCAGTACTTC.